Each of the 5 T cell receptor beta chains below was sequenced from the same sample in a study of T cell changes during pregnancy in multiple sclerosis. TCRdb's copy holds only in-frame clones and misses some; the assay was immunoSEQ multiplex PCR. The sample shows more than 11,000 clones, more than 85% of them seen only once. The starting material was peripheral blood, obtained in the second trimester of pregnancy. The receptors originated from a female donor in good health, enrolled as a control in a pregnancy study.

The chain recombines TRBV7-2 with TRBJ2-7, with TRBD2 matching 13 bases. The V segment lost 5 bases and the J segment 6 bases; nucleotides outside the gene matches: 4. The germline V gene has CDR1 SGHTA and CDR2 FQGNSA. The CDR3 loop spans 14 amino acids. The CDR3 nucleotides are TGTGCCAGCAGCCCACGGACTAGCGGGGGCGAGCAGTACTTC. Protein: CASSPRTSGGEQYF.

The J gene is TRBJ2-3, the V gene TRBV5-4; D possibly corresponds to TRBD2 (6 bases). Trimming left V 2 bases short and J 0 bases short, with 10 bases between. Germline CDR1 reads SGHNT; CDR2 reads YYREEE (reference sequence). This CDR3 comprises 15 residues. The DNA for the CDR3 is TGTGCCAGCAGCTTCTCCGGGACTAGCACAGATACGCAGTATTTT. Translating gives CASSFSGTSTDTQYF.

This clone was seen a few times. V is TRBV4-1 and J is TRBJ1-1; 11 positions agree with TRBD1. Germline V gene data show CDR1 as MGHRA and CDR2 as YSYEKL. Unmatched junction bases numbered 4, after V lost 2 bases and J lost 5 bases. The CDR3 length is 15 residues. The CDR3 coding sequence is TGCGCCAGCAGCCAACCGGGACAGGGGGATACTGAAGCTTTCTTT. Its protein is CASSQPGQGDTEAFF.

The rearrangement uses TRBV18 and TRBJ2-7; 7 bases are shared with TRBD2. This CDR3 region has 14 residues. Germline-derived CDR1 and CDR2 are KGHSH and LQKENI. V lost 0 bases, J lost 2 bases, and 1 base stayed unmatched. The CDR3, as DNA: TGTGCCAGCTCACCACCCGGGGGGACCTACGAGCAGTACTTC. This encodes CASSPPGGTYEQYF.

This clone has a single count. J is TRBJ2-1 and V is TRBV5-1, with 11 bases matching TRBD2. V trimming: 4 bases; J trimming: 9 bases; junction bases outside the gene matches: 3. Germline V gives CDR1 SGHRS, CDR2 YFSETQ. CDR3 length: 13 residues. The CDR3, as DNA: TGCGCCAGCAGCCAGGGACTAGCGGTTGAGCAGTTCTTC. Its protein product is CASSQGLAVEQFF.